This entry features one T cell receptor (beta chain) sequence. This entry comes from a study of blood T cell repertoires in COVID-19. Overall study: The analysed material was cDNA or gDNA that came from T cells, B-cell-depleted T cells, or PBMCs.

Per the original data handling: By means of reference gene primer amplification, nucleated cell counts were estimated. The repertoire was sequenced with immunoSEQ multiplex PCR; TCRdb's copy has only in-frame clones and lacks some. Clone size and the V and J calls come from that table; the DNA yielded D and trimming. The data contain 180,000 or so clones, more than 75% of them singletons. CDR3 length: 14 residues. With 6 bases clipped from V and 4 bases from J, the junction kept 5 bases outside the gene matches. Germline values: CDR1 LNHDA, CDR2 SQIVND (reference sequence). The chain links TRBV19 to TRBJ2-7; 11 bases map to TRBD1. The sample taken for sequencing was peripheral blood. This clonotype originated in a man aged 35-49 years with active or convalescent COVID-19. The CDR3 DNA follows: TGTGCCAGTAGCCCCGGACAGGGGGCTTACGAGCAGTACTTC. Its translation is CASSPGQGAYEQYF. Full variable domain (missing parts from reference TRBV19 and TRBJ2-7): DGGITQSPKYLFRKEGQNVTLSCEQNLNHDAMYWYRQDPGQGLRLIYYSQIVNDFQKGDIAEGYSVSREKKESFPLTVTSAQKNPTAFYLCASSPGQGAYEQYFGPGTRLTVT.